The next 29 T cell receptor beta chains were all read from a single sample in a study of naive and memory T cell subsets (dated by TCRdb to about 2017). What the study reported, not specific to this receptor: A few larger clonotypes were present in naive repertoires, particularly the CD8 repertoires, and these clonotypes were possibly memory cells re-expressing CD45RA.

The antigens for these receptors are not known. The receptor library was made with UMI-ligation and nested PCR. TCRdb names Illumina MiSeq as the instrument used. The beta constant-region primer was an equimolar mix of two oligonucleotides covering both TRBC1 and TRBC2. The ligated cDNA went through four rounds of PCR with nested alpha and beta constant-region primers together with the SP2 primer. TCRdb ran its own pipeline on the public reads, namely fastp trimming at Q25 and MiXCR clone calling, and kept in-frame beta chains. Rows with one shared CDR3 protein collapse into an entry with the most common genes and DNA. A total of 120,000 to 150,000 distinct CDR3 sequences appear in this sample, roughly 23% of them only once. In total, the top ten clones hold over 0.09% of the sample. The sequenced sample was naive CD4+ T cells from blood. Per the publication, the cell subset or site label means: naive T cells, CD45RA high CD27+. These receptors were taken from a human donor in good health.

V is TRBV29-1 and J is TRBJ1-2; weak D call: TRBD1 (5 bases). The germline V gene encodes CDR1 SQVTM and CDR2 ANQGSEA. Trimming took off 2 bases at V and 6 bases at J, with 16 bases between the two ends. CDR3 size: 14 residues. DNA for the CDR3: TGCAGCGTTGAATGGAGAATAGGGGAGGATGGCTACACCTTC. Protein: CSVEWRIGEDGYTF.

This chain uses TRBV5-6 with TRBJ2-7; 7 bases align to TRBD2. The junction had 11 bases not matched to a gene; V was cut back by 4 bases and J by 4 bases. CDR1 and CDR2 from the germline V gene are SGHDT and YYEEEE. CDR3 length: 15 amino acids. The CDR3 DNA reads as TGTGCCAGCAGCAAAACCGGGACTAACAAATACGAGCAGTACTTC. It is translated as CASSKTGTNKYEQYF.

A word on this clonotype: Given a much more abundant clone one base away, this may be a read error. This chain uses TRBV14 with TRBJ2-7; TRBD2 matches 9 bases. Germline lookup yields CDR1 SGHDN and CDR2 FVKESK. Losses at the gene ends were 5 bases for V and 1 base for J; bases not matched to a gene: 3. The CDR3 has 14 amino acids. The CDR3, as DNA: TGTGCCAGCAGCACGGGACTAGCTTCCTACGAGCAGTACTTC. Its protein product is CASSTGLASYEQYF.

This chain connects TRBV29-1 to TRBJ2-5; 8 positions match TRBD1. Germline CDR1 is SQVTM and CDR2 is ANQGSEA. Germline trimming cut 3 bases from V and 5 bases from J; bases unmatched to any gene: 11. This CDR3 is built from 15 residues. DNA for the CDR3: TGCAGCGTTGAGGGCAGGGGGCGTCTTCTGGAGACCCAGTACTTC. Translation gives CSVEGRGRLLETQYF.

The chain employs TRBV20-1 and TRBJ2-5; D possibly corresponds to TRBD2 (6 bases). The germline CDR1 and CDR2 sequences are DFQATT and SNEGSKA (reference sequence). The CDR3 is 15 amino acids. Trimming cost V 1 base and J 3 bases, with 15 bases left between them. CDR3 protein: CSARVGTSFKETQYF. In DNA form, the CDR3 reads TGCAGTGCTAGAGTAGGCACTAGCTTTAAAGAGACCCAGTACTTC.

There are a few counts of this clonotype. The rearrangement uses TRBV30 and TRBJ2-3; maybe TRBD2 (5 bases). This CDR3 is built from 11 residues. Trimming shortened V by 6 bases and J by 2 bases, and 6 bases separated the two germline ends. CDR1 and CDR2 (germline): GTSNPN, SVGIG (reference sequence). Written as DNA, the CDR3 is TGTGCCTGTAGCGACACAGATACGCAGTATTTT. Its translation is CACSDTDTQYF.

The chain employs TRBV7-2 and TRBJ2-1; TRBD2 matches 10 bases. Germline V lookup: CDR1 SGHTA, CDR2 FQGNSA. There are 15 residues in the CDR3. Losses at the gene ends were 3 bases for V and 7 bases for J; bases not matched to a gene: 6. CDR3 in DNA: TGTGCCAGCAGCTTGGACGGACTAGCGGTTAATGAGCAGTTCTTC. Residues: CASSLDGLAVNEQFF.

The V call is TRBV5-1, the J call TRBJ1-4; tentative D call: TRBD1 (5 bases). V was cut by 7 bases and J by 3 bases, with 13 bases left in between. The CDR3 contains 14 residues. Germline CDR1 SGHRS, CDR2 YFSETQ. This CDR3 reads CASGAGTANEKLFF. The DNA for the CDR3 is TGCGCCAGCGGGGCTGGGACGGCTAATGAAAAACTGTTTTTT.

This clonotype occurred a few times. The chain employs TRBV10-3 and TRBJ2-3, with a tentative D call TRBD2 (5 bases). The germline V and J ends were trimmed by 7 bases and 6 bases, with 11 bases remaining between them. Germline V gene lookup returns CDR1 ENHRY and CDR2 SYGVKD. CDR3 size: 12 residues. CDR3 sequence (DNA): TGTGCCATCAAACTAACGGGGGATACGCAGTATTTT. Translated: CAIKLTGDTQYF.

V and J are TRBV28 and TRBJ2-7; D ambiguous. The CDR3 consists of 13 residues. The germline V gene has CDR1 MDHEN and CDR2 SYDVKM. V lost 4 bases and J 7 bases, leaving 14 bases between the germline ends. CDR3 protein: CASSSSISEEQYF. DNA of the CDR3: TGTGCCAGCAGTTCGTCAATTTCGGAAGAGCAGTACTTC.

In this sample, this clonotype turned up many times. The rearrangement joins TRBV20-1 to TRBJ2-1; 8 bases agree with TRBD1. Losses at the gene ends were 3 bases for V and 7 bases for J; bases not matched to a gene: 8. Germline V gives CDR1 DFQATT, CDR2 SNEGSKA (reference sequence). The CDR3 is 14 amino acids. CDR3 amino acids: CSASDRGKGNEQFF. The CDR3, as DNA: TGCAGTGCTAGTGACAGGGGTAAAGGGAATGAGCAGTTCTTC.

The chain links TRBV5-1 to TRBJ2-1, with D possibly being TRBD1 or TRBD2 (6 bases each). Germline-derived CDR1 and CDR2 are SGHRS and YFSETQ. The V end was cut by 0 bases, the J end by 7 bases, with 11 bases between. The CDR3 sequence is 14 residues long. The CDR3 sequence is CASSLGGAGNEQFF. The CDR3 DNA reads as TGCGCCAGCAGCTTGGGGGGGGCGGGTAATGAGCAGTTCTTC.

The gene calls are TRBV6-6 and TRBJ1-1; D might be TRBD1 (5 bases). The length of the CDR3 is 14 residues. CDR1 is MNHNY and CDR2 is SVGAGI in the germline V gene (reference sequence). V lost 5 bases and J 3 bases, leaving 13 bases between the germline ends. DNA of the CDR3: TGTGCCAGCAGTACGGCGCAGGGATACACTGAAGCTTTCTTT. Encoded protein: CASSTAQGYTEAFF.

This clonotype has just a few counts. The CDR3 region is CASSPTWNTEAFF. The CDR3 DNA reads TGTGCCAGCTCCCCTACATGGAACACTGAAGCTTTCTTT. This chain connects TRBV18 to TRBJ1-1, with unresolved D. The germline V gene encodes CDR1 KGHSH and CDR2 LQKENI. Trimming took 6 bases from V and 1 from J, leaving 9 bases between them. The CDR3 length is 13 residues. Supplemented by reference TRBV18 and TRBJ1-1, the full variable domain reads NAGVMQNPRHLVRRRGQEARLRCSPMKGHSHVYWYRQLPEEGLKFMVYLQKENIIDESGMPKERFSAEFPKEGPSILRIQQVVRGDSAAYFCASSPTWNTEAFFGQGTRLTVV.

This clonotype showed up many times. The chain recombines TRBV5-1 with TRBJ2-3, with TRBD2 identical over 7 bases. Germline V gene sequence: CDR1 SGHRS, CDR2 YFSETQ. The V gene end was trimmed by 0 bases and the J gene end by 2 bases; junction bases not matched to a gene: 6. The CDR3 is 16 amino acids. CDR3 in amino acids: CASSLGSSGNTDTQYF. CDR3 in DNA: TGCGCCAGCAGCTTGGGGTCTAGCGGAAACACAGATACGCAGTATTTT.

This clonotype has a count of ten or more. This chain joins TRBV3-1 and TRBJ1-5; D not certain. V was clipped by 3 bases and J by 4 bases, with 4 bases between them. There are 12 residues in the CDR3. Germline-derived CDR1 and CDR2 are LGHDT and YNNKEL (reference sequence). As DNA, the CDR3 is TGTGCCAGCAGCCATAGGAATCAGCCCCAGCATTTT. Residues: CASSHRNQPQHF.

This clonotype has more than one count but fewer than ten. The chain is built from TRBV7-2 and TRBJ2-7, with D perhaps matching TRBD2 (5 bases). Germline V gene data show CDR1 as SGHTA and CDR2 as FQGNSA. The CDR3 loop spans 14 amino acids. V lost 4 bases to trimming and J lost 2 bases, with 12 bases between them. The CDR3 loop is CASSSLAGPYEQYF. The DNA for the CDR3 is TGTGCCAGCAGCTCCCTGGCGGGTCCCTACGAGCAGTACTTC.

The CDR3 DNA sequence: TGTGCCAGCAGCTCTCGTTCTACCCGGACTAGCGGGAGTCCAAGGTCCTACAATGAGCAGTTCTTC. This encodes CASSSRSTRTSGSPRSYNEQFF. V is TRBV13 and J is TRBJ2-1; 13 nucleotides match TRBD2. J gave up 1 base and V 4 bases, and 19 bases lay outside the gene matches. This CDR3 spans 22 amino acids. From germline, CDR1 is PRHDT and CDR2 FYEKMQ (reference sequence). Together with reference TRBV13 and TRBJ2-1, the CDR3 gives the full variable domain: AAGVIQSPRHLIKEKRETATLKCYPIPRHDTVYWYQQGPGQDPQFLISFYEKMQSDKGSIPDRFSAQQFSDYHSELNMSSLELGDSALYFCASSSRSTRTSGSPRSYNEQFFGPGTRLTVL.

The chain is built from TRBV29-1 and TRBJ2-7, with 9 bases identical to TRBD1. The V gene end was trimmed by 5 bases and the J gene end by 4 bases; junction bases not matched to a gene: 9. The CDR3 spans 14 residues. Germline loops: CDR1 SQVTM, CDR2 ANQGSEA. The CDR3: CSVREGTGPYEQYF. The CDR3 coding sequence is TGCAGCGTTCGCGAGGGGACAGGGCCTTACGAGCAGTACTTC.

The chain employs TRBV27 and TRBJ1-5; D not resolved. V lost 6 bases, J lost 6 bases, and 12 bases lay in between. Germline V gene lookup returns CDR1 MNHEY and CDR2 SMNVEV (reference sequence). The CDR3 contains 13 residues. The CDR3 here is CASSSRRGQPQHF. In nucleotides, the CDR3 is TGTGCCAGCAGCTCAAGGCGGGGTCAGCCCCAGCATTTT.

This clonotype was seen many times. V gene TRBV20-1 combines with J gene TRBJ2-3; possibly TRBD1 for D (6 bases). Trimming removed 0 bases from V and 2 bases from J, with 12 bases in between. This CDR3 region has 15 residues. CDR1 is DFQATT and CDR2 is SNEGSKA in the germline V gene (reference sequence). The CDR3 DNA reads TGCAGTGCTAGAGATTGGGGGACATCCACAGATACGCAGTATTTT. Translated, it gives CSARDWGTSTDTQYF.

This clonotype showed up just a few times. V usage is TRBV7-2 and J usage is TRBJ2-7; the D is unclear. Germline V gives CDR1 SGHTA, CDR2 FQGNSA. The CDR3 spans 16 residues. Trimming left V 5 bases short and J 0 bases short, with 17 bases between. The CDR3 DNA follows: TGTGCCAGCAGCCCCAGGCGAGCCAGGCCCTCCTACGAGCAGTACTTC. Amino acid sequence: CASSPRRARPSYEQYF.

This clonotype was recorded a few times. V and J are TRBV18 and TRBJ1-1; 9 bases align to TRBD1. The CDR3 is 13 amino acids. Germline assignment: CDR1 KGHSH and CDR2 LQKENI. The junction had 5 bases not matched to a gene; V was cut back by 5 bases and J by 7 bases. The DNA of the CDR3 is TGTGCCAGCTCAGAACAGGGGGCAGGTGAAGCTTTCTTT. It specifies CASSEQGAGEAFF.

V gene TRBV29-1 combines with J gene TRBJ2-1; 10 bases map to TRBD1. The CDR3 is 14 amino acids. Germline V gives CDR1 SQVTM, CDR2 ANQGSEA. Trimming at V came to 6 bases and at J to 6 bases, leaving 8 bases not matched to a gene. CDR3 loop: CSVRQGAAGNEQFF. The CDR3 DNA reads as TGCAGCGTCAGACAGGGGGCCGCCGGCAATGAGCAGTTCTTC.

At least ten counts were recorded for this clonotype. The chain has TRBV12-3 or TRBV12-4 and TRBJ1-5; D gene ambiguous. CDR3 length: 13 residues. Trimming removed 1 base at V and 1 base at J, with 2 bases between. This CDR3 is CASSLGSNQPQHF. The CDR3 DNA is TGTGCCAGCAGTTTAGGGAGCAATCAGCCCCAGCATTTT.

This clonotype was picked up a small number of times. This sequence joins TRBV27 and TRBJ1-2; a weak D match, TRBD1 (5 bases). This CDR3 has 12 residues. In germline, CDR1 is MNHEY, CDR2 SMNVEV (reference sequence). With 6 bases removed from V and 5 bases from J, the gap between germline ends came to 10 bases. This CDR3 is CASRGRGYGYTF. CDR3 nucleotide sequence: TGTGCCAGCAGGGGGCGGGGATATGGCTACACCTTC.

The chain couples TRBV29-1 to TRBJ2-4; no clear D. From germline, CDR1 is SQVTM and CDR2 ANQGSEA. The CDR3 has 11 residues. V lost 2 bases, J lost 8 bases, and 7 bases lay in between. In DNA, the CDR3 is TGCAGCGTTGAAAACGGAGACATTCAGTACTTC. Translated: CSVENGDIQYF.

This clonotype was seen many times. J is TRBJ2-2 and V is TRBV6-6; no firm D call. Trimming cost V 0 bases and J 10 bases, with 18 bases left between them. Germline CDR1 is MNHNY and CDR2 is SVGAGI (reference sequence). The CDR3 contains 16 residues. In DNA, the CDR3 is TGTGCCAGCAGTTACTCGACCTCCCTCCCCGTACCGGAGCTGTTTTTT. Translation: CASSYSTSLPVPELFF.

The rearrangement links TRBV5-1 to TRBJ2-1; possibly TRBD1 or TRBD2 for D (6 bases each). CDR1 and CDR2 from the germline V gene are SGHRS and YFSETQ. V lost 0 bases to trimming and J lost 5 bases, with 15 bases between them. The CDR3 covers 16 residues. CDR3 loop: CASSLGRTGRNNEQFF. DNA for the CDR3: TGCGCCAGCAGCTTGGGGCGAACAGGGAGGAACAATGAGCAGTTCTTC.